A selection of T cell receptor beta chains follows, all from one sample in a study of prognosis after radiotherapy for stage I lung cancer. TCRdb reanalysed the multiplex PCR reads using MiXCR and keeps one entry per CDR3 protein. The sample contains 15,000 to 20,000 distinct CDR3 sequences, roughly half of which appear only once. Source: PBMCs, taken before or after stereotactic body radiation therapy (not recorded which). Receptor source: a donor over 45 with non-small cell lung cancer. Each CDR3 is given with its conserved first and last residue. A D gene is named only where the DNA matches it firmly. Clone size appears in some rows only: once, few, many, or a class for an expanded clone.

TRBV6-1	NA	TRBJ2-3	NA	TGTGCCAGCAGCCCATTACCCGGCACATCGTCCACAGATACGCAGTATTTT	CASSPLPGTSSTDTQYF
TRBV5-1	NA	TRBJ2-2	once	TGCGCCAGCAGCTTCGCCGGGACATTGAACACCGGGGAGCTGTTTTTT	CASSFAGTLNTGELFF
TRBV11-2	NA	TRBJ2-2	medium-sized	TGTGCCAGCAGCCCAGATCGGACCGTAAACACCGGGGAGCTGTTTTTT	CASSPDRTVNTGELFF
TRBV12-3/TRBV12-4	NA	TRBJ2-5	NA	TGTGCCAGCAGTTTAGAGAGGGGAATAGGAGGGGAGACCAAGTACTTC	CASSLERGIGGETKYF
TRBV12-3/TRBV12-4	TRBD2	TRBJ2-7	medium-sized	TGTGCCAGCAGTTTAGGGCTAGCGGGCGGCTACGAGCAGTACTTC	CASSLGLAGGYEQYF
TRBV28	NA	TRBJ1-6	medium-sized	TGTGCCAGCAGTACGGGGCCCCCATATAATTCACCCCTCCACTTT	CASSTGPPYNSPLHF
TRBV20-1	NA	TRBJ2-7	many	TGCAGTGCCCCTAGGGGGGCCCACGAGCAGTACTTC	CSAPRGAHEQYF
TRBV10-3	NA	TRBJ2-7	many	TGTGCCATCAGTGGGGGACTGACCTCCTACGAGCAGTACTTC	CAISGGLTSYEQYF
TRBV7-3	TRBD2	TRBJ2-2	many	TGTGCCAGCAGCTTACTAGCGGGAAAAACCGGGGAGCTGTTTTTT	CASSLLAGKTGELFF
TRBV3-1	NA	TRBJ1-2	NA	TGTGCCAGCAGCCAGGGGACCCACTATGGCTACACCTTC	CASSQGTHYGYTF
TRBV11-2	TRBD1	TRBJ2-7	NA	TGTGCCAGCAGCAGCCGGGACAGTTACTACGAGCAATACTTC	CASSSRDSYYEQYF
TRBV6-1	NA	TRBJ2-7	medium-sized	TGTGCCAGCAGTACACAGGAATCCTACGAGCAGTACTTC	CASSTQESYEQYF
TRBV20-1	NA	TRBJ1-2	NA	NA	CSARKGRDNSPLHFGNGYTF
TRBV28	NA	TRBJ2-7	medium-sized	TGTGCCAGCAGTACCGAGGGGGAATACTACGAGCAGTACTTC	CASSTEGEYYEQYF
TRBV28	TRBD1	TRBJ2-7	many	TGTGCCAGCAGTACGACAGGGTTTACCTACGAGCAGTACTTC	CASSTTGFTYEQYF
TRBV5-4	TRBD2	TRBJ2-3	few	TGTGCCAGCAGCGTACCGCGGGAGGGTGGCACAGATACGCAGTATTTT	CASSVPREGGTDTQYF
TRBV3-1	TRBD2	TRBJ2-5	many	TGTGCCAGCAGCCCCAGACTAGCGGGGCTCCAAGAGACCCAGTACTTC	CASSPRLAGLQETQYF
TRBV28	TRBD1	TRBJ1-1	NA	TGTGCCAGCGTTGAGGGGGCGATGAACACTGAAGCTTTCTTT	CASVEGAMNTEAFF
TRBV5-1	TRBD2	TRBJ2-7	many	TGCGCCAGCAGCTTGGCGGGAGGACGAGAGCAGTACTTC	CASSLAGGREQYF
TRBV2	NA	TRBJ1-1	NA	TGTGCCAGCCAACATGACACTGAAGCTTTCTTT	CASQHDTEAFF
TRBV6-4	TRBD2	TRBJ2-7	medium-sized	TGTGCCAGCAGCGTCAGCCTAGCGGGAGTGGACGAGCAGTACTTC	CASSVSLAGVDEQYF
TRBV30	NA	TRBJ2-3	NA	TGTGCCTGGAGTGGCGGAGCGGCAGATACGCAGTATTTT	CAWSGGAADTQYF
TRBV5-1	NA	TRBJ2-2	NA	TGCGCCAGCAGCTTGGAACGACCGGGACGGACCACCGGGGAGCTGTTTTTT	CASSLERPGRTTGELFF
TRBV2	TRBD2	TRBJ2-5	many	TGTGCCAGCAGTTGGACTAGCGGGAGGGCCGTCCAAGAGACCCAGTACTTC	CASSWTSGRAVQETQYF
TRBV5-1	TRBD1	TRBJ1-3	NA	TGCGCCAGCAGCGGGGACAGCGTCCCCGGAAACACCATATATTTT	CASSGDSVPGNTIYF
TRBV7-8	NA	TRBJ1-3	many	TGTGCCAGCAGCTTGAGTACCTCTGGAAACACCATATATTTT	CASSLSTSGNTIYF
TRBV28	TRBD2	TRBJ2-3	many	TGTGCCAGCAGATCGGGACTAGCGGGAGGAGCAGATACGCAGTATTTT	CASRSGLAGGADTQYF
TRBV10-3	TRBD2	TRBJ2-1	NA	TGTGCCATCAGTGAGTCGACTAGCGAGGGAAATTACAATGAGCAGTTCTTC	CAISESTSEGNYNEQFF
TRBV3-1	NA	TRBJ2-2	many	TGTGCCAGCAGCGTACAGGGTCTCGGCACCGGGGAGCTGTTTTTT	CASSVQGLGTGELFF
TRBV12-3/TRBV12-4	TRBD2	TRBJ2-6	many	TGTGCCAGCAGCCCAGGACTAGCGGGAGTAAAGGGCCCCTCTGGGGCCAACGTCCTGACTTTC	CASSPGLAGVKGPSGANVLTF
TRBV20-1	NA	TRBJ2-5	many	TGCAGTGCTAGAGAGGACAGTTCACAAGAGACCCAGTACTTC	CSAREDSSQETQYF
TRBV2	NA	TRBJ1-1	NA	TGTGCCAGCAGTGACCGTTCATTCGAAGCTTTCTTT	CASSDRSFEAFF
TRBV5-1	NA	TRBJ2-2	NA	TGCGCCAGCAGCTTGAAGTCCAGCGGGTCCTTCGACGCCGGGGAGCTGTTTTTT	CASSLKSSGSFDAGELFF